This TCR beta chain appears in the sequencing data of a study of T cells after yellow fever vaccination. This clonotype has ten or more counts. Its antigen is currently unknown. V gave up 4 bases and J gave up 2 bases; unmatched junction bases: 6. Germline CDR1 is SGHNT and CDR2 is YENEEA. The CDR3 sequence is 15 residues long. Study findings and constraints: There was a possibility that FACS-sorted repertoires contained abundant clonotypes contaminating from the bulk population.

Conversion of TCR transcripts into cDNA relied on 5'RACE template switching, which added a universal primer site and UMIs. TCRdb processed the 5' RACE reads anew with MiXCR; each CDR3 protein has one entry. The sample contains around 250,000 distinct CDR3 sequences, about 7% of which appear only once. The chain is built from TRBV11-3 and TRBJ2-3; 7 bases align to TRBD1. Sequencing used CD4+ T cells sorted from PBMCs, obtained 15 days after the yellow fever booster vaccination. This clonotype was sampled from a man between 25 and 39 years old who received the YFV17D yellow fever vaccine. The CDR3 DNA sequence: TGTGCCAGCAGCTGGGGACAGACTGCCACAGATACGCAGTATTTT. Translation gives CASSWGQTATDTQYF.